The T cell receptor (beta chain) under discussion was sequenced for a study of cytomegalovirus exposure and HLA in healthy donors. About this clone itself: Its antigen remains unidentified.

General study results and limits: An analysis done earlier found most TCR beta V segments productive about 90% or about 30% of the time.

CDR3 length equals 12 residues. Germline V CDR1 and CDR2: SQVTM, ANQGSEA. Trimming removed 7 bases at V and 4 bases at J, with 13 bases between. The PCR was carried out with 60 Vbeta primers and 13 Jbeta primers. TCRdb's copy holds only in-frame clones and misses some; the assay was immunoSEQ multiplex PCR. The repertoire holds some 120,000 clones, over 8.5% seen once, with around 6% in the top ten. The TCR sequence derives from a woman in her forties in good health and CMV-seropositive. Sequenced material: PBMCs. The chain couples TRBV29-1 to TRBJ1-2, with D perhaps TRBD1 (6 bases). The CDR3 DNA follows: TGCAGCGCCTTCGGACAGATCTATGGCTACACCTTC. Its translation is CSAFGQIYGYTF.